Listed here are 30 T cell receptor beta chains from one sample, sequenced in a study of human T cells and chemical hapten exposure. The time point here: pre-sensitization, week 0. Described treatment: therapeutic diphenylcyclopropenone sensitization with weekly scalp DPC. TCRdb processed the RACE reads anew with MiXCR; each CDR3 protein has one entry. The table has 300,000 to 450,000 distinct CDR3 sequences, about 5.1% seen once. Sequenced here: whole blood, sampled in connection with sensitization to the hapten diphenylcyclopropenone (DPC). Receptors originate from a woman aged 45-60 years with alopecia areata. Some clones in this sample may be carry-over from other donors' samples.

This clonotype was seen repeatedly, ten times or more. The gene calls are TRBV20-1 and TRBJ1-6; D unresolved. The germline gives CDR1 DFQATT, CDR2 SNEGSKA (reference sequence). There are 13 residues in the CDR3. Trimming shortened V by 0 bases and J by 7 bases, and 7 bases separated the two germline ends. CDR3 sequence: CSARDPFNSPLHF. The CDR3 nucleotides are TGCAGTGCTAGAGACCCGTTCAATTCACCCCTCCACTTT.

This clonotype has ten or more counts. The chain joins TRBV3-1 to TRBJ2-7; 12 bases fit TRBD1. The V gene end was trimmed by 6 bases and the J gene end by 5 bases; junction bases not matched to a gene: 8. This CDR3 contains 15 residues. Per germline, CDR1 LGHDT and CDR2 YNNKEL (reference sequence). The DNA for the CDR3 is TGTGCCAGCAGACCTGAGGGACAGGGGGCCCACGAGCAGTACTTC. Its protein is CASRPEGQGAHEQYF.

This clonotype occurred many times. One end of the junction is discordant with germline, which a read error may explain. The J gene is TRBJ1-1, the V gene TRBV29-1; D is perhaps TRBD1 (6 bases). In germline, CDR1 is SQVTM, CDR2 ANQGSEA. The CDR3 is made up of 12 amino acids. CDR3 bases: TGCGGCGTCGGACAGAGGAACACTGAAGCTTTCTTT. The encoded protein is CGVGQRNTEAFF.

There are a few counts of this clonotype. The chain recombines TRBV7-2 with TRBJ2-1, with 14 bases identical to TRBD2. This CDR3 spans 16 amino acids. The trim removed 6 bases at V and 7 bases at J, leaving 8 bases unmatched. Germline V CDR1 and CDR2: SGHTA, FQGNSA. CDR3 in DNA: TGTGCCAGCAGTTCCGGGACTAGCGGGGGCCAGAATGAGCAGTTCTTC. Translation: CASSSGTSGGQNEQFF.

V usage is TRBV29-1 and J usage is TRBJ2-7; TRBD2 matches 12 bases. This CDR3 region has 14 residues. Germline loops: CDR1 SQVTM, CDR2 ANQGSEA. J lost 3 bases, V lost 6 bases, and 6 bases had no gene match. The CDR3 loop reads CSVIPTSGSYEQYF. In nucleotides, the CDR3 is TGCAGCGTAATACCGACTAGCGGGAGCTACGAGCAGTACTTC.

This clonotype was recorded a few times. The chain joins TRBV11-3 to TRBJ2-3, with a weak D call TRBD1 (6 bases). The germline V and J ends were trimmed by 5 bases and 4 bases, with 13 bases remaining between them. Germline CDR1 and CDR2: SGHNT and YENEEA. The CDR3 extends over 14 amino acids. DNA of the CDR3: TGTGCCAGCAGCGCCGGACAGTCTCCAGATACGCAGTATTTT. Residues: CASSAGQSPDTQYF. Supplemented by reference TRBV11-3 and TRBJ2-3, the full variable domain reads EAGVVQSPRYKIIEKKQPVAFWCNPISGHNTLYWYLQNLGQGPELLIRYENEEAVDDSQLPKDRFSAERLKGVDSTLKIQPAELGDSAVYLCASSAGQSPDTQYFGPGTRLTVL.

The J gene is TRBJ1-3, the V gene TRBV6-6, with D unclear. The V end was cut by 7 bases, the J end by 0 bases, with 13 bases between. This CDR3 comprises 15 residues. The germline CDR1 and CDR2 sequences are MNHNY and SVGAGI (reference sequence). The CDR3 coding sequence is TGTGCCAGCATGTTCCGCTGGGACTCTGGAAACACCATATATTTT. Its translation is CASMFRWDSGNTIYF.

This clonotype came up many times. The chain combines TRBV11-2 with TRBJ2-3; 9 bases are shared with TRBD2. Germline trimming cut 0 bases from V and 4 bases from J; bases unmatched to any gene: 8. CDR1 and CDR2 from the germline V gene are SGHAT and FQNNGV. The CDR3 length is 17 residues. CDR3 in amino acids: CASSLDRVLAGADTQYF. For the CDR3, the DNA is TGTGCCAGCAGCTTAGATCGGGTATTAGCGGGAGCAGATACGCAGTATTTT. The full variable domain, completed using reference TRBV11-2 and TRBJ2-3, is EAGVAQSPRYKIIEKRQSVAFWCNPISGHATLYWYQQILGQGPKLLIQFQNNGVVDDSQLPKDRFSAERLKGVDSTLKIQPAKLEDSAVYLCASSLDRVLAGADTQYFGPGTRLTVL.

The table lists this clonotype with a few counts. This chain joins TRBV20-1 and TRBJ2-3; 7 nucleotides align to TRBD2. Germline CDR1 and CDR2: DFQATT and SNEGSKA (reference sequence). V was pared by 4 bases and J by 5 bases, with 15 bases of the junction left unmatched. The CDR3 extends over 16 amino acids. CDR3 sequence reads: CSAIKLESGALDTQYF. The DNA for the CDR3 is TGCAGTGCTATCAAACTTGAGAGCGGGGCGTTAGATACGCAGTATTTT.

This clonotype was seen at least ten times. This chain links TRBV24-1 with TRBJ2-3; D remains unclear. The CDR3 loop spans 15 amino acids. V was clipped by 3 bases and J by 2 bases, with 11 bases between them. Germline CDR1 reads KGHDR; CDR2 reads SFDVKD. The CDR3 region is CATSDPDTLTDTQYF. As DNA, the CDR3 is TGTGCCACCAGTGATCCTGACACCCTCACAGATACGCAGTATTTT.

This clonotype appeared a few times. The rearrangement joins TRBV6-5 to TRBJ2-3; perhaps TRBD1 as D (5 bases). Trimming shortened V by 4 bases and J by 1 base, and 12 bases separated the two germline ends. The CDR3 spans 15 residues. Germline assignment: CDR1 MNHEY and CDR2 SVGAGI. CDR3 region: CASSSVGVGTDTQYF. CDR3 DNA: TGTGCCAGCAGTTCTGTAGGGGTGGGCACAGATACGCAGTATTTT.

This clonotype was seen repeatedly, ten times or more. The chain employs TRBV7-2 and TRBJ1-5; D is uncertain. CDR3 length equals 15 residues. The germline gives CDR1 SGHTA, CDR2 FQGNSA. Deletions cut 0 bases from V and 0 bases from J, with 6 bases between. CDR3 nucleotides: TGTGCCAGCAGCTTAGCAGGGATTAGCAATCAGCCCCAGCATTTT. It specifies CASSLAGISNQPQHF. The full variable domain, its missing parts supplied by reference TRBV7-2 and TRBJ1-5, is GAGVSQSPSNKVTEKGKDVELRCDPISGHTALYWYRQSLGQGLEFLIYFQGNSAPDKSGLPSDRFSAERTGGSVSTLTIQRTQQEDSAVYLCASSLAGISNQPQHFGDGTRLSIL.

This clonotype was counted a few times. The chain is built from TRBV3-1 and TRBJ2-2; D call uncertain. The CDR3 extends over 15 amino acids. Trimming removed 3 bases from V and 2 bases from J, with 10 bases in between. CDR1 and CDR2 (germline): LGHDT, YNNKEL (reference sequence). The CDR3 DNA follows: TGTGCCAGCAGCCAGGTTAATCTCAACACCGGGGAGCTGTTTTTT. This gives the protein CASSQVNLNTGELFF.

This clonotype was counted a few times. V and J are TRBV7-9 and TRBJ1-5; D may be TRBD1 (6 bases). The germline CDR1 and CDR2 sequences are SEHNR and FQNEAQ (reference sequence). Trimming cost V 4 bases and J 1 base, with 17 bases left between them. The CDR3 covers 17 residues. CDR3 amino acids: CASSSSQGQGSNQPQHF. CDR3 bases: TGTGCCAGCAGCTCGTCCCAGGGGCAAGGGAGCAATCAGCCCCAGCATTTT. The complete variable domain, with remaining parts taken from reference TRBV7-9 and TRBJ1-5, reads DTGVSQNPRHKITKRGQNVTFRCDPISEHNRLYWYRQTLGQGPEFLTYFQNEAQLEKSRLLSDRFSAERPKGSFSTLEIQRTEQGDSAMYLCASSSSQGQGSNQPQHFGDGTRLSIL.

This clonotype was counted between two and nine times. The gene calls are TRBV5-6 and TRBJ1-2; possible D gene TRBD1, 5 bases. The CDR3 is made up of 15 amino acids. Between the trimmed V and J ends, which lost 0 bases and 3 bases, there was a span of 12 bases. Germline V gene sequence: CDR1 SGHDT, CDR2 YYEEEE. The CDR3 region is CASSLEGPGDYGYTF. CDR3 DNA sequence: TGTGCCAGCAGCTTGGAAGGTCCGGGGGACTATGGCTACACCTTC.

The rearrangement uses TRBV28 and TRBJ2-1, with no clear D. V was cut by 6 bases and J by 10 bases, with 10 bases left in between. CDR1 MDHEN and CDR2 SYDVKM come from the germline V gene. This CDR3 comprises 11 residues. The CDR3 loop reads CASSPAGEQFF. CDR3 sequence (DNA): TGTGCCAGCAGCCCCGCAGGCGAGCAGTTCTTC.

This clonotype has at least ten counts. The chain uses TRBV12-3 or TRBV12-4 and TRBJ1-5, with 12 bases that match TRBD1. V lost 4 bases and J lost 11; bases outside the gene matches: 9. CDR3 size: 15 residues. The CDR3 DNA is TGTGCCAGCAGTTCCGGGACAGGGGGCGTCGGGGCCCAGCATTTT. Protein sequence: CASSSGTGGVGAQHF.

The rearrangement links TRBV25-1 to TRBJ1-4; no definite D call. From germline, CDR1 is MGHDK and CDR2 SYGVNS. The CDR3 runs 16 residues. V gave up 2 bases and J gave up 0 bases, with 10 bases separating them. The CDR3 DNA sequence: TGTGCCAGCAGTGAAGCAGACATTTCAACTAATGAAAAACTGTTTTTT. This translates into CASSEADISTNEKLFF.

V usage is TRBV5-1 and J usage is TRBJ1-1; D possibly corresponds to TRBD1 (6 bases). V lost 2 bases, J lost 2 bases, and 13 bases lay in between. The V gene's germline CDR1 is SGHRS and CDR2 YFSETQ. The CDR3 length is 15 residues. The CDR3 DNA reads as TGCGCCAGCAGCTTACAGGGCCGCTATAACACTGAAGCTTTCTTT. Its translation: CASSLQGRYNTEAFF.

This clonotype was seen only a few times. As DNA, the CDR3 is TGTGCCAGCAGCCTCCGGGACAGGGAGAGGAATGAGCAGTTCTTC. The encoded protein is CASSLRDRERNEQFF. J is TRBJ2-1 and V is TRBV9, with 9 nucleotides matching TRBD1. Germline CDR1 reads SGDLS; CDR2 reads YYNGEE. The ends lost 4 bases at V and 7 bases at J; junction bases unmatched: 9. The CDR3 is 15 amino acids. Supplemented by reference TRBV9 and TRBJ2-1, the full variable domain reads DSGVTQTPKHLITATGQRVTLRCSPRSGDLSVYWYQQSLDQGLQFLIQYYNGEERAKGNILERFSAQQFPDLHSELNLSSLELGDSALYFCASSLRDRERNEQFFGPGTRLTVL.

This clonotype came up a few times. This chain uses TRBV7-2 with TRBJ2-1; perhaps TRBD2 as D (6 bases). The CDR3 contains 17 residues. V was clipped by 3 bases and J by 4 bases, with 19 bases between them. Germline V gene data show CDR1 as SGHTA and CDR2 as FQGNSA. The CDR3 here is CASSFGLAPRSYNEQFF. DNA for the CDR3: TGTGCCAGCAGCTTCGGGCTAGCGCCTAGAAGTTACAATGAGCAGTTCTTC.

With regard to this clonotype: Since a much larger clone is just one base distant, this may be a read error. The genes are TRBV4-2 and TRBJ2-3; 9 positions match TRBD2. The length of the CDR3 is 15 residues. V dropped 5 bases and J dropped 4; count of bases not matched to a gene: 7. The germline V gene encodes CDR1 LGHNA and CDR2 YNFKEQ. The CDR3 is CASSTLAGAADTQYF. The CDR3 nucleotides are TGTGCCAGCAGCACGTTAGCGGGAGCAGCAGATACGCAGTATTTT.

This clonotype was seen many times. The CDR3 sequence is CASSPRRGYNSPLHF. In DNA form, the CDR3 reads TGTGCCAGCAGTCCGCGTAGGGGCTATAATTCACCCCTCCACTTT. The chain uses TRBV6-5 and TRBJ1-6, with D perhaps TRBD1 (5 bases). Germline CDR1 and CDR2: MNHEY and SVGAGI. Trimming shortened V by 5 bases and J by 3 bases, and 11 bases separated the two germline ends. The CDR3 contains 15 residues.

This clonotype was found many times. V gene TRBV6-5 combines with J gene TRBJ1-1; possible D gene TRBD1, 5 bases. Trimming removed 7 bases at V and 4 bases at J, with 16 bases between. The CDR3 has 14 residues. Germline V lookup: CDR1 MNHEY, CDR2 SVGAGI. The chain's CDR3 is CASTPHGASTEAFF. CDR3 nucleotides: TGTGCCAGCACCCCACATGGGGCTAGCACTGAAGCTTTCTTT.

The table lists this clonotype with a few counts. The V and J genes are TRBV5-4 and TRBJ1-3; D is perhaps TRBD1 (6 bases). The CDR3 runs to 16 residues. The ends were cut back, 4 bases at V and 4 bases at J, with 18 bases in the middle. Germline CDR1 SGHNT, CDR2 YYREEE (reference sequence). The CDR3 sequence: CASSPTPGHPGNTIYF. The CDR3 coding sequence is TGTGCCAGCAGCCCAACCCCGGGACACCCGGGAAACACCATATATTTT.

In this sample, this clonotype turned up many times. The CDR3 coding sequence is TGCGCCAGCAGCCAAGACAGGACTACCCTAGATACGCAGTATTTT. Translation: CASSQDRTTLDTQYF. This chain connects TRBV4-1 to TRBJ2-3, with D possibly matching TRBD2 (6 bases). The V gene lost 0 bases and the J gene lost 5 bases, with 12 bases spanning the gap. The CDR3 sequence is 15 residues long. From germline, CDR1 is MGHRA and CDR2 YSYEKL.

In its sample, this clonotype was seen many times. The V gene is TRBV20-1, the J gene TRBJ1-5, with no clear D. Germline V CDR1 and CDR2: DFQATT, SNEGSKA (reference sequence). Trimming removed 3 bases from V and 3 bases from J, with 3 bases in between. CDR3 length equals 11 residues. CDR3 loop: CSASLNQPQHF. The CDR3, as DNA: TGCAGTGCTAGCCTCAATCAGCCCCAGCATTTT.

The chain carries TRBV27 and TRBJ1-2, with TRBD1 identical over 8 bases. J was trimmed by 2 bases and V by 7 bases; bases with no gene match: 3. This CDR3 has 13 residues. The germline CDR1 and CDR2 sequences are MNHEY and SMNVEV (reference sequence). CDR3 DNA sequence: TGTGCCAGCAAACAGGGGGACAACTATGGCTACACCTTC. It is translated as CASKQGDNYGYTF.

This clonotype came up many times. CDR3 nucleotide sequence: TGCGCCAGCAGCCCGTCGAGCAGGGTATGGGATTCACCCCTCCACTTT. This sequence encodes CASSPSSRVWDSPLHF. The chain combines TRBV5-1 with TRBJ1-6; tentative D call: TRBD1 (5 bases). Germline CDR1 and CDR2: SGHRS and YFSETQ. V lost 4 bases and J lost 8, with 19 bases in between. The CDR3 has 16 residues.

This clonotype was recorded many times. The gene calls are TRBV12-3 or TRBV12-4 and TRBJ2-1; 8 bases line up with TRBD1. The CDR3 contains 14 residues. The trim removed 5 bases at V and 4 bases at J, leaving 4 bases unmatched. CDR3 in amino acids: CASSPRTGYNEQFF. In DNA form, the CDR3 reads TGTGCCAGCAGTCCGCGGACAGGGTACAATGAGCAGTTCTTC.